Following are 32 T cell receptor beta chains from one sample sequenced in a study of T cell responses to AZD1222 COVID-19 vaccine. Produced via immunoSEQ multiplex PCR; TCRdb's table is partial and in-frame only. Of 130,000 to 150,000 clones listed, about 90% were seen once; the top ten hold 1.5% to 2%. The material was peripheral blood, obtained on day 0 of AZD1222 vaccination. These receptor sequences come from an adult in good health.

J is TRBJ2-7 and V is TRBV7-9, with 10 positions matching TRBD1. This CDR3 has 16 amino acids. Per the germline V gene, CDR1 is SEHNR and CDR2 is FQNEAQ (reference sequence). The V gene end was trimmed by 11 bases and the J gene end by 4 bases; junction bases not matched to a gene: 17. This CDR3 reads CAYRGPGQGSWYEQYF. The CDR3 DNA is TGTGCCTACCGAGGTCCGGGACAGGGGTCGTGGTACGAGCAGTACTTC. The whole variable domain, remainder taken from reference TRBV7-9 and TRBJ2-7, is DTGVSQNPRHKITKRGQNVTFRCDPISEHNRLYWYRQTLGQGPEFLTYFQNEAQLEKSRLLSDRFSAERPKGSFSTLEIQRTEQGDSAMYLCAYRGPGQGSWYEQYFGPGTRLTVT.

V usage is TRBV6-5 and J usage is TRBJ2-7, with D possibly TRBD1 on 6 matching bases. CDR3 length: 14 amino acids. The V gene's germline CDR1 is MNHEY and CDR2 SVGAGI. Trimming stripped 8 bases from V and 3 bases from J, with 17 bases between. The DNA for the CDR3 is TGTGCCAGCGGACTTGAAGGACAGCACTACGAGCAGTACTTC. It specifies CASGLEGQHYEQYF.

The gene calls are TRBV12-3 or TRBV12-4 and TRBJ1-1; perhaps TRBD1 as D (5 bases). The CDR3 runs 11 residues. The ends were cut back, 3 bases at V and 7 bases at J, with 6 bases in the middle. The CDR3, as DNA: TGTGCCAGCAGTTTCACAGGTGAAGCTTTCTTT. It encodes CASSFTGEAFF.

This chain links TRBV7-2 with TRBJ2-7; D possibly uses TRBD1 or TRBD2 (6 bases each). The germline V gene has CDR1 SGHTA and CDR2 FQGNSA. V was shortened by 1 base and J by 6 bases, with 13 bases between the two germline ends. The CDR3 contains 14 residues. CDR3 protein: CASSLVGRGGEQYF. In DNA, the CDR3 is TGTGCCAGCAGCTTAGTAGGCAGGGGAGGCGAGCAGTACTTC.

This rearrangement joins TRBV5-1 to TRBJ2-2; 7 bases fit TRBD2. V gave up 9 bases and J gave up 8 bases; unmatched junction bases: 4. The CDR3 has 11 amino acids. Germline V CDR1 and CDR2: SGHRS, YFSETQ. Written as DNA, the CDR3 is TGCGCCACCGCAGCGGGGGGGGAGCTGTTTTTT. This encodes CATAAGGELFF.

V is TRBV23-1 and J is TRBJ1-6; TRBD1 matches 7 bases. TRBV23-1 is known as an ORF, though its function is uncertain. V trimming: 2 bases; J trimming: 5 bases; junction bases outside the gene matches: 6. This CDR3 comprises 16 residues. The CDR3 here is CASSQPRGQDNSPLHF. The CDR3 nucleotides read TGCGCCAGCAGTCAACCGAGGGGGCAGGATAATTCACCCCTCCACTTT.

The chain links TRBV28 to TRBJ1-2, with a weak D call TRBD1 (6 bases). Germline CDR1 is MDHEN and CDR2 is SYDVKM. CDR3 length: 15 amino acids. V was shortened by 8 bases and J by 1 base, with 17 bases between the two germline ends. CDR3 sequence reads: CASDDGQRINYGYTF. In DNA, the CDR3 is TGTGCCAGCGATGATGGACAGCGGATTAACTATGGCTACACCTTC.

The chain carries TRBV13 and TRBJ1-2; 8 bases map to TRBD1. After removal of 5 bases from V and 7 bases from J, the junction contained 9 bases not matched to a gene. The CDR3 length is 14 residues. Germline CDR1 is PRHDT and CDR2 is FYEKMQ (reference sequence). The CDR3: CASSSRTGNSGYTF. The CDR3 DNA is TGTGCCAGCAGCAGCCGGACAGGGAACAGTGGCTACACCTTC.

This rearrangement joins TRBV5-6 to TRBJ1-5, with unresolved D. Trimming cost V 4 bases and J 4 bases, with 9 bases left between them. Germline V lookup: CDR1 SGHDT, CDR2 YYEEEE. CDR3 size: 13 residues. The CDR3: CASSEDGNQPQHF. The CDR3 DNA reads as TGTGCCAGCAGCGAAGATGGGAATCAGCCCCAGCATTTT. The complete variable domain, with remaining parts taken from reference TRBV5-6 and TRBJ1-5, reads DAGVTQSPTHLIKTRGQQVTLRCSPKSGHDTVSWYQQALGQGPQFIFQYYEEEERQRGNFPDRFSGHQFPNYSSELNVNALLLGDSALYLCASSEDGNQPQHFGDGTRLSIL.

CDR3 DNA sequence: TGTGCCAGGTCGACAGGGGCGGACTATGAGCAGTTCTTC. Translated, it gives CARSTGADYEQFF. This chain links TRBV7-9 with TRBJ2-1; 8 positions agree with TRBD1. V shed 9 bases and J 8 bases; nucleotides not matched to a gene: 9. The CDR3 has 13 amino acids. Germline V gives CDR1 SEHNR, CDR2 FQNEAQ (reference sequence).

The chain recombines TRBV19 with TRBJ2-7, with 9 bases lining up with TRBD1. The V gene's germline CDR1 is LNHDA and CDR2 SQIVND (reference sequence). V shed 6 bases and J 6 bases; nucleotides not matched to a gene: 15. The CDR3 is 16 residues long. CDR3: CASSPPLGTGRVEQYF. The CDR3 nucleotides read TGTGCCAGTAGCCCACCGCTCGGGACAGGGCGAGTCGAGCAGTACTTC.

The CDR3 spells CASSQGGQGIYGYTF. As DNA, the CDR3 is TGTGCCAGCAGCCAAGGCGGACAGGGGATCTATGGCTACACCTTC. This chain connects TRBV3-1 (or the pseudogene TRBV3-2) to TRBJ1-2, with 9 nucleotides matching TRBD1. The CDR3 has 15 amino acids. CDR1 is LGHDT, CDR2 YNNKEL, per germline (reference sequence). Trimming took 1 base from V and 4 from J; bases not matched to a gene: 4.

Details on this clone: This same CDR3 is encoded by further DNA sequences in the sample. The chain employs TRBV20-1 and TRBJ2-3, with 9 bases fitting TRBD2. The V and J ends lost 3 bases and 2 bases, in that order; junction bases with no gene match: 6. The CDR3 loop spans 15 amino acids. CDR1 and CDR2 from the germline V gene are DFQATT and SNEGSKA (reference sequence). The DNA for the CDR3 is TGCAGTGCTAGTCTGGGCGGGGGGGCCACAGATACGCAGTATTTT. It is translated as CSASLGGGATDTQYF.

V is TRBV6-2 or TRBV6-3 and J is TRBJ1-2; 8 nucleotides match TRBD1. CDR3 length: 14 amino acids. Germline CDR1 and CDR2: MNHEY and SVGEGT. The V gene end was trimmed by 5 bases and the J gene end by 2 bases; junction bases not matched to a gene: 4. The CDR3 sequence is CASSSGQGNYGYTF. The CDR3 nucleotides are TGTGCCAGCAGTAGTGGACAGGGAAACTATGGCTACACCTTC.

Written as DNA, the CDR3 is TGCGCCAGCAGCCAAGACGGGACAGCTTCCTACAATGAGCAGTTCTTC. It is translated as CASSQDGTASYNEQFF. The rearrangement joins TRBV4-3 to TRBJ2-1; the match to TRBD1 covers 7 bases. In germline, CDR1 is LGHNA, CDR2 YSLEER. J was trimmed by 1 base and V by 0 bases; bases with no gene match: 3. This CDR3 region has 16 residues.

The chain employs TRBV18 and TRBJ1-5, with D unclear. With 3 bases removed from V and 2 bases from J, the gap between germline ends came to 17 bases. This CDR3 spans 17 amino acids. CDR1 KGHSH and CDR2 LQKENI come from the germline V gene. The CDR3 sequence: CASSPPQAGYGNQPQHF. As DNA, the CDR3 is TGTGCCAGCTCACCCCCCCAGGCGGGGTATGGCAATCAGCCCCAGCATTTT.

Worth noting for this clone: The same CDR3 also results from other DNA sequences found in this sample. The V and J genes are TRBV4-1 and TRBJ1-5; D is perhaps TRBD1 (5 bases). Deletions cut 0 bases from V and 1 base from J, with 7 bases between. This CDR3 has 15 amino acids. CDR1 is MGHRA, CDR2 YSYEKL, per germline. The CDR3, as DNA: TGCGCCAGCAGCCAAGATCAGGGCAGCAATCAGCCCCAGCATTTT. This encodes CASSQDQGSNQPQHF.

The V gene is TRBV5-1, the J gene TRBJ2-3, with 11 nucleotides matching TRBD2. The CDR3 contains 17 residues. The V and J ends lost 3 bases and 5 bases, in that order; junction bases with no gene match: 11. Germline V gives CDR1 SGHRS, CDR2 YFSETQ. The DNA of the CDR3 is TGCGCCAGCAGCTGGGGGACTAGCGGACCCCTGGGAGATACGCAGTATTTT. Translating it yields CASSWGTSGPLGDTQYF.

The gene calls are TRBV19 and TRBJ1-1; D gene ambiguous. Germline CDR1 reads LNHDA; CDR2 reads SQIVND (reference sequence). Trimming cost V 5 bases and J 0 bases, with 10 bases left between them. The CDR3 has 14 amino acids. The CDR3 region has the DNA TGTGCCAGTAGTGGTCAGTGGATGAACACTGAAGCTTTCTTT. It translates to CASSGQWMNTEAFF.

The chain joins TRBV27 to TRBJ1-1, with D uncertain. The CDR3 runs 13 residues. With 2 bases removed from V and 0 bases from J, the gap between germline ends came to 4 bases. The germline CDR1 and CDR2 sequences are MNHEY and SMNVEV (reference sequence). CDR3 DNA: TGTGCCAGCAGTTTACCGGTGAACACTGAAGCTTTCTTT. Translating gives CASSLPVNTEAFF.

This chain connects TRBV5-5 to TRBJ1-4, with D unresolved. Germline values: CDR1 SGHKS, CDR2 YYEKEE (reference sequence). The CDR3 runs 14 residues. Between the trimmed V and J ends, which lost 1 base and 3 bases, there was a span of 7 bases. This CDR3 is CASSLLTANEKLFF. The CDR3 nucleotides are TGTGCCAGCAGCTTGCTAACGGCTAATGAAAAACTGTTTTTT.

The chain recombines TRBV12-3 or TRBV12-4 with TRBJ2-2, with D perhaps TRBD2 (5 bases). This CDR3 spans 11 amino acids. The V end was cut by 10 bases, the J end by 4 bases, with 7 bases between. CDR3 loop: CATRGTGELFF. DNA of the CDR3: TGTGCCACCCGGGGCACCGGGGAGCTGTTTTTT.

The rearrangement joins TRBV11-2 to TRBJ1-4; 7 bases agree with TRBD1. The germline CDR1 and CDR2 sequences are SGHAT and FQNNGV. The V and J ends lost 3 bases and 0 bases, in that order; junction bases with no gene match: 1. There are 15 residues in the CDR3. Written as DNA, the CDR3 is TGTGCCAGCAGCTTTACAGGGGCAACTAATGAAAAACTGTTTTTT. Translating gives CASSFTGATNEKLFF.

The chain uses TRBV5-4 and TRBJ2-1, with TRBD1 as a possible D gene (6 bases). The CDR3 has 14 amino acids. V was cut by 2 bases and J by 1 base, with 7 bases left in between. Per germline, CDR1 SGHNT and CDR2 YYREEE (reference sequence). CDR3 loop: CASSLQGSYNEQFF. The CDR3 DNA sequence: TGTGCCAGCAGCTTACAGGGATCCTACAATGAGCAGTTCTTC.

This chain connects TRBV15 to TRBJ1-2; 8 bases fit TRBD1. The CDR3 loop spans 14 amino acids. Trimming removed 1 base from V and 5 bases from J; junction bases left unmatched: 3. Looked up from germline, CDR1 is LNHNV and CDR2 is YYDKDF (reference sequence). The CDR3 here is CATSRGGTGYGYTF. DNA of the CDR3: TGTGCCACCAGCAGAGGGGGGACAGGTTATGGCTACACCTTC.

A note on this clone: One junction end does not reproduce the germline sequence, and a read error may be involved. This chain connects TRBV7-7 to TRBJ2-2; the match to TRBD2 covers 8 bases. CDR3 length: 18 amino acids. The germline CDR1 and CDR2 sequences are SSHAT and FNYEAQ (reference sequence). CDR3 residues: CASSRNIPRGGSTGELFF. CDR3 coding DNA: TGTGCTAGCAGCCGAAATATCCCTCGCGGGGGGTCTACCGGGGAGCTGTTTTTT.

The CDR3 protein is CASSQDWAVEQFF. The CDR3 DNA reads as TGTGCCAGCAGCCAAGATTGGGCGGTTGAGCAGTTCTTC. This chain joins TRBV4-2 and TRBJ2-1; D is ambiguous. Deletions cut 0 bases from V and 9 bases from J, with 9 bases between. The germline V gene encodes CDR1 LGHNA and CDR2 YNFKEQ. CDR3 length equals 13 residues.

The rearrangement joins TRBV2 to TRBJ2-1, with D perhaps matching TRBD2 (6 bases). The CDR3 is made up of 13 amino acids. Looked up from germline, CDR1 is SNHLY and CDR2 is FYNNEI. V was shortened by 3 bases and J by 9 bases, with 12 bases between the two germline ends. CDR3 in DNA: TGTGCCAGCAGTGAGGAGTCCGGGGGTGAGCAGTTCTTC. Translated, it gives CASSEESGGEQFF.

The rearrangement links TRBV3-1 (or the pseudogene TRBV3-2) to TRBJ1-2; 9 bases are shared with TRBD1. Losses at the gene ends were 5 bases for V and 3 bases for J; bases not matched to a gene: 7. CDR3 length: 15 amino acids. CDR1 and CDR2 (germline): LGHDT, YNNKEL (reference sequence). The CDR3 here is CASSFRTGADYGYTF. CDR3 bases: TGTGCCAGCAGCTTCAGGACAGGGGCAGACTATGGCTACACCTTC.

The chain is built from TRBV3-1 (or the pseudogene TRBV3-2) and TRBJ1-5; D may be TRBD1 (6 bases). Trimming cost V 9 bases and J 2 bases, with 11 bases left between them. The length of the CDR3 is 13 residues. Germline CDR1 LGHDT, CDR2 YNNKEL (reference sequence). CDR3 sequence (DNA): TGTGCCAGTAGGGGGGGCGGCAATCAGCCCCAGCATTTT. It specifies CASRGGGNQPQHF.

The chain carries TRBV2 and TRBJ2-7; TRBD2 matches 10 bases. Germline CDR1 reads SNHLY; CDR2 reads FYNNEI. The ends lost 7 bases at V and 5 bases at J; junction bases unmatched: 11. The CDR3 contains 15 residues. CDR3 loop: CASNQERGGRDEQYF. CDR3 in DNA: TGTGCCAGCAACCAGGAGCGGGGGGGCCGGGACGAGCAGTACTTC. Looking up the rest from reference TRBV2 and TRBJ2-7 gives the full variable domain: EPEVTQTPSHQVTQMGQEVILRCVPISNHLYFYWYRQILGQKVEFLVSFYNNEISEKSEIFDDQFSVERPDGSNFTLKIRSTKLEDSAMYFCASNQERGGRDEQYFGPGTRLTVT.

Only a few counts were recorded for this clone. The chain is built from TRBV9 and TRBJ1-3; D might be TRBD1 (6 bases). This CDR3 region has 15 residues. CDR1 is SGDLS, CDR2 YYNGEE, per germline. V dropped 2 bases and J dropped 2 bases, with 11 bases sitting between them. This CDR3 is CASSVYSGAGNTIYF. CDR3 bases: TGTGCCAGCAGCGTTTACTCAGGGGCTGGAAACACCATATATTTT. The full variable domain, rest sourced from reference TRBV9 and TRBJ1-3, is DSGVTQTPKHLITATGQRVTLRCSPRSGDLSVYWYQQSLDQGLQFLIQYYNGEERAKGNILERFSAQQFPDLHSELNLSSLELGDSALYFCASSVYSGAGNTIYFGEGSWLTVV.